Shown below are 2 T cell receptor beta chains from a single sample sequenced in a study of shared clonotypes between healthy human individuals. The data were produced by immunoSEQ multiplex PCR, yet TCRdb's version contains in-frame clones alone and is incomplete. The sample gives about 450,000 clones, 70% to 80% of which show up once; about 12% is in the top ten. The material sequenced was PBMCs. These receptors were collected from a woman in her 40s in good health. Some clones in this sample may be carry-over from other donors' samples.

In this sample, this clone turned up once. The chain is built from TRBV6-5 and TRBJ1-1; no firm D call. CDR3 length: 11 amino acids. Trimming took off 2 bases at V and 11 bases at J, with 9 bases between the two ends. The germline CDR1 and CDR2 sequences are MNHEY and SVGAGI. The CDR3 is CASSYLGSAFF. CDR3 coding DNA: TGTGCCAGCAGTTACCTGGGCTCGGCTTTCTTT.

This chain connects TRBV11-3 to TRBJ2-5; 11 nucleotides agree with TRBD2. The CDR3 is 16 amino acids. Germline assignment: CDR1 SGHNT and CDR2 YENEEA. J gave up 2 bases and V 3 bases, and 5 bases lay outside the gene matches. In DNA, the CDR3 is TGTGCCAGCAGCTTCCGTAGCGGGAGGGGACAAGAGACCCAGTACTTC. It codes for CASSFRSGRGQETQYF.